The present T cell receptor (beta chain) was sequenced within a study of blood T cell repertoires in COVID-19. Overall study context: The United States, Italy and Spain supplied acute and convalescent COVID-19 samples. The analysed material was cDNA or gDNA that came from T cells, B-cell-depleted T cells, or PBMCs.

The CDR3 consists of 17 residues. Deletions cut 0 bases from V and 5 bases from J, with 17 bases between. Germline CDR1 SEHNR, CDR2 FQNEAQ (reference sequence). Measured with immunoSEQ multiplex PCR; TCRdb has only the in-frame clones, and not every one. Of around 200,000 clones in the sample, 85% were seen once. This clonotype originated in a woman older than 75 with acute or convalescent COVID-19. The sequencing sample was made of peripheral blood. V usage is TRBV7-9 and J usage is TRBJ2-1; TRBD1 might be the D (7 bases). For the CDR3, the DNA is TGTGCCAGCAGCTTAGCCGCCGGGACCAGGGGGGACAATGAGCAGTTCTTC. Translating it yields CASSLAAGTRGDNEQFF.